One sample yielded the 20 T cell receptor beta chains listed below, sequenced in a study of T cell responses to AZD1222 COVID-19 vaccine. TCRdb's copy holds only in-frame clones and misses some; the assay was immunoSEQ multiplex PCR. The sample consists of roughly 130,000 clones, roughly 92% of them appearing once. The sequencing used peripheral blood, collected 28 days after the second AZD1222 dose. These receptors were collected from an adult who received the AZD1222 COVID-19 vaccine.

This chain links TRBV7-2 with TRBJ1-3, with D possibly TRBD1 on 5 matching bases. The CDR3 length is 16 residues. Germline-derived CDR1 and CDR2 are SGHTA and FQGNSA. The V gene lost 4 bases and the J gene lost 4 bases, with 17 bases spanning the gap. CDR3 region: CASSSGPAGGGNTIYF. The DNA of the CDR3 is TGTGCCAGCAGCTCCGGACCCGCCGGGGGAGGAAACACCATATATTTT.

The table lists this clone with a few counts. The chain recombines TRBV19 with TRBJ2-1, with a weak D call TRBD2 (6 bases). The CDR3 spans 14 residues. Germline V gene lookup returns CDR1 LNHDA and CDR2 SQIVND (reference sequence). V lost 7 bases, J lost 5 bases, and 15 bases lay in between. The CDR3 DNA is TGTGCCAGTATTGGAGGGAAGGTAAACAATGAGCAGTTCTTC. This sequence encodes CASIGGKVNNEQFF.

This chain uses TRBV13 with TRBJ1-2, with TRBD1 matching 7 bases. The CDR3 has 14 residues. V lost 5 bases and J lost 5; bases outside the gene matches: 8. Per germline, CDR1 PRHDT and CDR2 FYEKMQ (reference sequence). This CDR3 is CASSPGGVRYGYTF. The CDR3 DNA reads as TGTGCCAGCAGCCCAGGGGGGGTTAGGTATGGCTACACCTTC.

The chain couples TRBV6-2 or TRBV6-3 to TRBJ1-2; 7 bases line up with TRBD1. The V gene's germline CDR1 is MNHEY and CDR2 SVGEGT. This CDR3 is built from 15 residues. The V segment lost 2 bases and the J segment 2 bases; nucleotides outside the gene matches: 5. CDR3 sequence: CASSYHRGVNYGYTF. The CDR3 DNA sequence: TGTGCCAGCAGTTACCACAGGGGAGTAAACTATGGCTACACCTTC.

The chain carries TRBV18 and TRBJ2-2, with D unresolved. Trimming removed 10 bases from V and 0 bases from J, with 12 bases in between. CDR1 and CDR2 from the germline V gene are KGHSH and LQKENI. CDR3 size: 14 residues. CDR3 nucleotides: TGTGCCACCATCGGCGGACCGAACACCGGGGAGCTGTTTTTT. Amino acids: CATIGGPNTGELFF. The full variable domain, with the rest looked up from reference TRBV18 and TRBJ2-2, is NAGVMQNPRHLVRRRGQEARLRCSPMKGHSHVYWYRQLPEEGLKFMVYLQKENIIDESGMPKERFSAEFPKEGPSILRIQQVVRGDSAAYFCATIGGPNTGELFFGEGSRLTVL.

The DNA of the CDR3 is TGTGCCAGCCAGCGGGGGGGGAAGGAGACCCAGTACTTC. Its translation is CASQRGGKETQYF. The gene calls are TRBV7-2 and TRBJ2-5; 10 positions match TRBD2. CDR1 is SGHTA, CDR2 FQGNSA, per germline. Trimming removed 8 bases from V and 5 bases from J; junction bases left unmatched: 5. The CDR3 sequence is 13 residues long.

The rearrangement links TRBV11-2 to TRBJ2-1; 7 bases map to TRBD1. V lost 8 bases to trimming and J lost 0 bases; unmatched junction nucleotides: 10. The CDR3 has 16 amino acids. Germline CDR1 SGHAT, CDR2 FQNNGV. The CDR3 is CASRGGGDYSYNEQFF. Here the CDR3 DNA reads TGTGCCAGCCGAGGGGGCGGAGACTACTCCTACAATGAGCAGTTCTTC.

The V call is TRBV7-9, the J call TRBJ2-6; D ambiguous. The germline CDR1 and CDR2 sequences are SEHNR and FQNEAQ (reference sequence). The CDR3 sequence is 15 residues long. V gave up 1 base and J gave up 4 bases, with 8 bases separating them. The CDR3 region has the DNA TGTGCCAGCAGCTTAGGGGGTACCGGGGCCAACGTCCTGACTTTC. The encoded protein is CASSLGGTGANVLTF.

The rearrangement joins TRBV9 to TRBJ2-7; D might be TRBD1 (6 bases). CDR3 length: 17 amino acids. The V and J ends lost 0 bases and 2 bases respectively, with 18 bases between them. Germline lookup yields CDR1 SGDLS and CDR2 YYNGEE. The CDR3 region has the DNA TGTGCCAGCAGCGTAGCTACCGGAGGTGGGGGCCCCTACGAGCAGTACTTC. Its protein is CASSVATGGGGPYEQYF.

This chain links TRBV12-5 with TRBJ1-1; D unclear. Deletions cut 3 bases from V and 4 bases from J, with 9 bases between. This CDR3 is built from 13 residues. CDR1 is LGHNT, CDR2 FRNRAP, per germline. CDR3 amino acids: CASGFSSATEAFF. In DNA, the CDR3 is TGTGCTAGTGGTTTCTCGTCCGCCACTGAAGCTTTCTTT.

This sequence joins TRBV12-3 or TRBV12-4 and TRBJ2-1, with a tentative D call TRBD2 (5 bases). There are 12 residues in the CDR3. V lost 6 bases to trimming and J lost 2 bases, with 5 bases between them. The CDR3 DNA is TGTGCCAGCAGGGAGGCCTACAATGAGCAGTTCTTC. It translates to CASREAYNEQFF.

The genes are TRBV15 and TRBJ2-2; D might be TRBD1 (5 bases). Trimming took off 5 bases at V and 5 bases at J, with 18 bases between the two ends. This CDR3 has 16 residues. Germline CDR1 reads LNHNV; CDR2 reads YYDKDF (reference sequence). The DNA of the CDR3 is TGTGCCACCAGCCTGAGATATGGCCAGGGTACCGGGGAGCTGTTTTTT. It codes for CATSLRYGQGTGELFF. The entire variable domain, with the rest obtained from reference TRBV15 and TRBJ2-2, is as follows: DAMVIQNPRYQVTQFGKPVTLSCSQTLNHNVMYWYQQKSSQAPKLLFHYYDKDFNNEADTPDNFQSRRPNTSFCFLDIRSPGLGDTAMYLCATSLRYGQGTGELFFGEGSRLTVL.

This sequence joins TRBV18 and TRBJ1-1, with TRBD1 matching 7 bases. This CDR3 spans 17 amino acids. V was pared by 3 bases and J by 3 bases, with 13 bases of the junction left unmatched. Germline values: CDR1 KGHSH, CDR2 LQKENI. The CDR3 is CASSPRSRQGGDTEAFF. The CDR3 DNA reads as TGTGCCAGCTCACCTCGTTCCCGACAGGGAGGGGACACTGAAGCTTTCTTT. The whole variable domain, filled in from reference TRBV18 and TRBJ1-1, reads NAGVMQNPRHLVRRRGQEARLRCSPMKGHSHVYWYRQLPEEGLKFMVYLQKENIIDESGMPKERFSAEFPKEGPSILRIQQVVRGDSAAYFCASSPRSRQGGDTEAFFGQGTRLTVV.

The CDR3 sequence: CSVDEFSYNEQFF. CDR3 nucleotide sequence: TGCAGCGTTGATGAGTTTTCCTACAATGAGCAGTTCTTC. The rearrangement joins TRBV29-1 to TRBJ2-1; D not certain. V lost 3 bases and J lost 1, with 7 bases in between. Germline-derived CDR1 and CDR2 are SQVTM and ANQGSEA. There are 13 residues in the CDR3.

The rearrangement links TRBV28 to TRBJ1-5, with D possibly being TRBD1 (6 bases). Trimming removed 0 bases at V and 9 bases at J, with 21 bases between. Germline values: CDR1 MDHEN, CDR2 SYDVKM. CDR3 length equals 17 residues. CDR3 protein: CASSLWGARRRGAPQHF. The DNA for the CDR3 is TGTGCCAGCAGTTTATGGGGGGCCAGGCGGCGTGGGGCGCCCCAGCATTTT.

The CDR3 DNA reads as TGTGCCAGCAGTTTACTGCGGGAGGGCGACTACAATGAGCAGTTCTTC. It encodes CASSLLREGDYNEQFF. V usage is TRBV27 and J usage is TRBJ2-1; TRBD2 agrees at 9 bases. CDR1 and CDR2 from the germline V gene are MNHEY and SMNVEV (reference sequence). The CDR3 extends over 16 amino acids. V lost 2 bases and J lost 3; bases outside the gene matches: 5.

The V call is TRBV4-3, the J call TRBJ2-3, with D unresolved. Germline assignment: CDR1 LGHNA and CDR2 YSLEER. The CDR3 covers 14 residues. Trimming removed 2 bases at V and 6 bases at J, with 12 bases between. CDR3 DNA: TGCGCCAGCAGCCAAAGTGCTTGGCAGGATACGCAGTATTTT. Amino acid sequence: CASSQSAWQDTQYF.

This chain links TRBV19 with TRBJ1-4; D remains ambiguous. This CDR3 has 14 amino acids. The germline V and J ends were trimmed by 3 bases and 3 bases, with 8 bases remaining between them. Germline V gene sequence: CDR1 LNHDA, CDR2 SQIVND (reference sequence). CDR3 DNA sequence: TGTGCCAGTAGTATGGGCAGTGCTAATGAAAAACTGTTTTTT. The encoded protein is CASSMGSANEKLFF.

The genes are TRBV19 and TRBJ2-7, with 7 bases that match TRBD2. V lost 5 bases, J lost 0 bases, and 4 bases stayed unmatched. This CDR3 contains 14 residues. CDR1 LNHDA and CDR2 SQIVND come from the germline V gene (reference sequence). The CDR3 DNA is TGTGCCAGTAGTTCGCGGGGGAACTCCTACGAGCAGTACTTC. Translated, it gives CASSSRGNSYEQYF.

This chain links TRBV19 with TRBJ2-1; possibly TRBD1 for D (6 bases). V was pared by 2 bases and J by 10 bases, with 12 bases between. The CDR3 is made up of 13 amino acids. Germline V gives CDR1 LNHDA, CDR2 SQIVND (reference sequence). DNA of the CDR3: TGTGCCAGTAGTATATCAGGGGCAGGGGAGCAGTTCTTC. Its translation: CASSISGAGEQFF.